This T cell receptor beta chain is drawn from a study of cytomegalovirus exposure and HLA in healthy donors. Germline CDR1 is SGHRS and CDR2 is YFSETQ. The V and J ends lost 3 bases and 5 bases, in that order; junction bases with no gene match: 2. CDR3 length: 14 amino acids. Regarding donors, all were healthy bone marrow donors. The PCR was carried out with 60 Vbeta primers and 13 Jbeta primers. Clones were sequenced by immunoSEQ multiplex PCR, and TCRdb holds only the in-frame ones, with some missing. The table has 100,000 to 150,000 clones, roughly four fifths seen once. Remarks on this clone: What it recognizes is unknown.

Study-level points and caveats: Cytomegalovirus association was listed for 170 or so TCR beta chains. HLA alleles were associated with 15,000 to 20,000 TCR beta sequences in a later analysis at 0.05 false discovery rate.

The chain joins TRBV5-1 to TRBJ2-1, with 10 bases identical to TRBD2. Sequencing was performed on PBMCs. This sequence was found in a man aged 18 to 35 in good health and CMV-seronegative. The DNA for the CDR3 is TGCGCCAGCAGCTGGGGGACTAGCGACAATGAGCAGTTCTTC. Translated, it gives CASSWGTSDNEQFF.